Sequencing of this T cell receptor beta chain was carried out in a study of CD4 and CD8 cells across lung adenocarcinoma regions. Donors had localized lung adenocarcinoma, a non-small cell lung cancer. This clonotype appeared a few times. TCRdb used MiXCR to reprocess the PCR reads, holding one entry per CDR3 protein. Seen here are approximately 3,000 distinct CDR3 sequences, 35% to 60% observed once, and the top ten hold over 45%. Sequencing was carried out using CD8+ T cells from the center of a lung tumor. The sequence was collected from a male donor with lung adenocarcinoma. The CD4 and CD8 labels of this study may be unreliable.

The CDR3 nucleotides read TGTGCCAGCAGTGAAGACCCCCCTACTCCTAGCGGGATGACAGATACGCAGTATTTT. Amino acids: CASSEDPPTPSGMTDTQYF. The chain recombines TRBV6-1 with TRBJ2-3, with 9 bases matching TRBD2. Germline V gives CDR1 MNHNS, CDR2 SASEGT. This CDR3 comprises 19 residues. After removal of 1 base from V and 3 bases from J, the junction contained 14 bases not matched to a gene.